The 20 T cell receptor beta chains given below trace back to one sample, sequenced in a study of blood T cell repertoires in COVID-19. Data came from immunoSEQ multiplex PCR; TCRdb stores just in-frame clones and leaves some out. The repertoire holds tens of thousands of clones, with about 90% as singletons. Sequencing was done on a sample of peripheral blood. The receptors were sampled from a man older than 75 in a cohort sampled during active COVID-19.

CDR3 DNA sequence: TGTGCCAGCAGCTTAGAAAGACAGCTCGAGCAGTACGTC. Its protein product is CASSLERQLEQYV. This chain connects TRBV7-8 to TRBJ2-7; D is perhaps TRBD1 (5 bases). CDR1 and CDR2 from the germline V gene are SGHVS and FQNEAQ. The CDR3 runs to 13 residues. V lost 1 base and J lost 6, with 10 bases in between.

The chain joins TRBV10-2 to TRBJ2-3; TRBD2 agrees at 10 bases. The CDR3 spans 17 residues. Per the germline V gene, CDR1 is WSHSY and CDR2 is SAAADI. J lost 0 bases, V lost 7 bases, and 10 bases had no gene match. The CDR3 nucleotides read TGCGCCAGCAAATGGAGCGGGGGGGCGGGGAGCACAGATACGCAGTATTTT. It yields the protein CASKWSGGAGSTDTQYF.

The genes are TRBV10-1 and TRBJ1-6, with TRBD1 matching 8 bases. Germline lookup yields CDR1 WNHNN and CDR2 SYGVQD (reference sequence). There are 17 residues in the CDR3. V gave up 6 bases and J gave up 5 bases; unmatched junction bases: 12. The CDR3 nucleotides read TGCGCCAGCAGCGAGGACAGGGACTTTTGCCATAATTCACCCCTCCACTTT. It encodes CASSEDRDFCHNSPLHF.

This chain uses TRBV3-1 (or the pseudogene TRBV3-2) with TRBJ2-3, with TRBD1 identical over 7 bases. With 4 bases clipped from V and 4 bases from J, the junction kept 8 bases outside the gene matches. CDR3 length: 15 amino acids. CDR1 is LGHDT, CDR2 YNNKEL, per germline (reference sequence). CDR3 bases: TGTGCCAGCAGCCCGACAGGGAGATCGGCAGATACGCAGTATTTT. Its translation: CASSPTGRSADTQYF.

This chain links TRBV4-2 with TRBJ2-7; 8 positions match TRBD1. Germline lookup yields CDR1 LGHNA and CDR2 YNFKEQ. The V segment lost 2 bases and the J segment 4 bases; nucleotides outside the gene matches: 7. The CDR3 is 15 residues long. The CDR3 DNA reads as TGTGCCAGCAGCCAAAGTGCAGGACAGGGTTACGAGCAGTACTTC. Encoded protein: CASSQSAGQGYEQYF.

The chain employs TRBV5-5 and TRBJ1-2, with TRBD1 identical over 9 bases. The V gene's germline CDR1 is SGHKS and CDR2 YYEKEE (reference sequence). The CDR3 has 13 amino acids. J gave up 8 bases and V 4 bases, and 6 bases lay outside the gene matches. The chain's CDR3 is CASSNRDRVGYTF. CDR3 sequence (DNA): TGTGCCAGCAGCAACCGGGACAGGGTGGGCTACACCTTC. The full variable domain, its missing parts supplied by reference TRBV5-5 and TRBJ1-2, is DAGVTQSPTHLIKTRGQQVTLRCSPISGHKSVSWYQQVLGQGPQFIFQYYEKEERGRGNFPDRFSARQFPNYSSELNVNALLLGDSALYLCASSNRDRVGYTFGSGTRLTVV.

V usage is TRBV5-4 and J usage is TRBJ1-1; D perhaps matches TRBD1 (5 bases). Trimming took 4 bases from V and 8 from J, leaving 18 bases between them. The CDR3 is made up of 14 amino acids. CDR1 and CDR2 (germline): SGHNT, YYREEE (reference sequence). CDR3 residues: CASSLPRGLKEAFF. CDR3 coding DNA: TGTGCCAGCAGCCTCCCCCGGGGACTTAAGGAAGCTTTCTTT.

V and J are TRBV4-3 and TRBJ1-1; 11 bases align to TRBD1. Unmatched junction bases numbered 7, after V lost 1 base and J lost 6 bases. This CDR3 region has 16 residues. From germline, CDR1 is LGHNA and CDR2 YSLEER. Here the CDR3 reads CASSQVRTGGRSEAFF. The DNA for the CDR3 is TGCGCCAGCAGCCAAGTAAGGACAGGGGGCCGGTCTGAAGCTTTCTTT.

This chain joins TRBV3-1 (or the pseudogene TRBV3-2) and TRBJ2-5; 8 bases align to TRBD1. Germline V CDR1 and CDR2: LGHDT, YNNKEL (reference sequence). CDR3 length: 16 residues. J lost 5 bases, V lost 1 base, and 9 bases had no gene match. The CDR3 protein is CASSQVGRGRLETQYF. The CDR3, as DNA: TGTGCCAGCAGCCAAGTGGGCAGGGGGCGTTTGGAGACCCAGTACTTC.

The CDR3 reads CAILGGTANYGYTF. The CDR3 bases are TGTGCCATACTCGGAGGGACAGCGAACTATGGCTACACCTTC. This chain connects TRBV2 to TRBJ1-2; TRBD1 agrees at 7 bases. The CDR3 has 14 amino acids. CDR1 is SNHLY and CDR2 is FYNNEI in the germline V gene. Losses at the gene ends were 10 bases for V and 2 bases for J; bases not matched to a gene: 10.

This rearrangement joins TRBV5-6 to TRBJ1-6; D is uncertain. CDR3 length equals 15 residues. V was clipped by 3 bases and J by 9 bases, with 16 bases between them. CDR1 and CDR2 (germline): SGHDT, YYEEEE. CDR3 protein: CASSSKLESLSPLHF. Here the CDR3 DNA reads TGTGCCAGCAGCTCCAAACTCGAATCGCTTTCACCCCTCCACTTT.

This clone has just one count. This chain uses TRBV19 with TRBJ2-1; 7 bases map to TRBD2. V shed 2 bases, J shed 4 bases, and the junction held 5 bases outside the gene matches. Germline V gene data show CDR1 as LNHDA and CDR2 as SQIVND (reference sequence). There are 15 residues in the CDR3. DNA for the CDR3: TGTGCCAGTAGTATAAGTAGCGGGCCTTACAATGAGCAGTTCTTC. This translates into CASSISSGPYNEQFF.

The rearrangement uses TRBV2 and TRBJ1-1, with 8 positions matching TRBD1. V lost 9 bases and J lost 0; bases outside the gene matches: 3. The CDR3 runs to 13 residues. The germline V gene encodes CDR1 SNHLY and CDR2 FYNNEI. The CDR3 region has the DNA TGTGCCAGTAGGACAGGGCTGAACACTGAAGCTTTCTTT. Encoded protein: CASRTGLNTEAFF.

This chain connects TRBV9 to TRBJ1-2; D not certain. Germline V gene lookup returns CDR1 SGDLS and CDR2 YYNGEE. This CDR3 region has 13 residues. Deletions cut 3 bases from V and 8 bases from J, with 14 bases between. The CDR3 protein is CASSAQLGEGYTF. The CDR3, as DNA: TGTGCCAGCAGCGCCCAATTGGGAGAGGGCTACACCTTC. Based on the CDR3 plus reference TRBV9 and TRBJ1-2, the full variable domain is DSGVTQTPKHLITATGQRVTLRCSPRSGDLSVYWYQQSLDQGLQFLIQYYNGEERAKGNILERFSAQQFPDLHSELNLSSLELGDSALYFCASSAQLGEGYTFGSGTRLTVV.

The V call is TRBV11-3, the J call TRBJ2-1; 11 bases agree with TRBD2. The CDR3 totals 14 residues. The V gene's germline CDR1 is SGHNT and CDR2 YENEEA. The junction had 7 bases not matched to a gene; V was cut back by 5 bases and J by 10 bases. CDR3 in amino acids: CASSGSGGVLEQFF. The CDR3, as DNA: TGTGCCAGCAGCGGTAGCGGGGGGGTTTTGGAGCAGTTCTTC.

V is TRBV2 and J is TRBJ2-7, with a possible D match to TRBD1 (7 bases). Germline values: CDR1 SNHLY, CDR2 FYNNEI. This CDR3 has 13 amino acids. V was cut by 4 bases and J by 3 bases, with 10 bases left in between. CDR3 in amino acids: CASSGQGGYEQYF. CDR3 sequence (DNA): TGTGCCAGCAGTGGGCAGGGGGGCTACGAGCAGTACTTC.

The chain joins TRBV6-2 or TRBV6-3 to TRBJ1-2; possibly TRBD1 for D (6 bases). Germline-derived CDR1 and CDR2 are MNHEY and SVGEGT. CDR3 size: 13 residues. Trimming removed 2 bases at V and 6 bases at J, with 10 bases between. CDR3 residues: CASSYRAGDGYTF. The CDR3 DNA reads as TGTGCCAGCAGTTACAGGGCAGGGGATGGCTACACCTTC.

The genes are TRBV7-9 and TRBJ1-5, with D possibly matching TRBD1 (5 bases). Trimming took 4 bases from V and 4 from J, leaving 8 bases between them. The germline V gene has CDR1 SEHNR and CDR2 FQNEAQ (reference sequence). The CDR3 consists of 13 residues. In DNA form, the CDR3 reads TGTGCCAGCAGCTCCCAGGGTAATCAGCCCCAGCATTTT. Its protein product is CASSSQGNQPQHF. Looking up the rest from reference TRBV7-9 and TRBJ1-5 gives the full variable domain: DTGVSQNPRHKITKRGQNVTFRCDPISEHNRLYWYRQTLGQGPEFLTYFQNEAQLEKSRLLSDRFSAERPKGSFSTLEIQRTEQGDSAMYLCASSSQGNQPQHFGDGTRLSIL.

V and J are TRBV29-1 and TRBJ2-3; TRBD2 might be the D (6 bases). The germline CDR1 and CDR2 sequences are SQVTM and ANQGSEA. The CDR3 consists of 17 residues. Trimming pared 0 bases from V and 6 bases from J, leaving 22 bases between. CDR3 DNA: TGCAGCGTTGAAGAGGGTAGACTAGGGGCCCTGTCGGATACGCAGTATTTT. Its translation is CSVEEGRLGALSDTQYF.

V is TRBV24-1 and J is TRBJ2-5; TRBD2 might be the D (5 bases). V lost 5 bases and J lost 4, with 13 bases in between. Per germline, CDR1 KGHDR and CDR2 SFDVKD. The CDR3 sequence is 14 residues long. CDR3 sequence: CATSADSHGETQYF. The CDR3 coding sequence is TGTGCCACCAGTGCGGACTCCCACGGAGAGACCCAGTACTTC.